The rows below give T cell receptor beta chains drawn from one sample of a study of blood T cell repertoires in COVID-19. Sequenced by immunoSEQ multiplex PCR; TCRdb stores in-frame clones only, minus some. The table includes fewer than 150,000 clones, approximately 78% detected once. Sequencing input: peripheral blood. The origin of the receptors is a woman aged 80 or older with acute or convalescent COVID-19. The CDR3 runs from the conserved cysteine through the conserved F or W. A D gene is named only where the DNA matches it firmly. Clone size is not always given. Where it is, it says once, few, many or a class for expanded clones.

TRBJ1-1 - TRBV29-1 TRBD1 TGCAGCGCTGGGGAGAAAAAGACAGGGTATTACGAAGCTTTCTTT CSAGEKKTGYYEAFF
TRBJ1-2 - TRBV20-1 - TGCAGTGTCCGGGAGAGGGGCGGCTACACCTTC CSVRERGGYTF
TRBJ2-3 - TRBV25-1 - TGTGCCAGCAGCTTTACTGGACAGAGCACAGATACGCAGTATTTT CASSFTGQSTDTQYF
TRBJ2-2 - TRBV7-2 - TGTGCCAGCAGCCCGATAATAGCAGGAGGGACCGGGGAGCTGTTTTTT CASSPIIAGGTGELFF
TRBJ2-4 - TRBV6-6 - TGTGCCAGCAGTGGCGGGGGCTCCCCTGTACAGAGTCAGTACTTC CASSGGGSPVQSQYF
TRBJ1-4 once TRBV28 TRBD1 TGTGCCAGCAGTCCACGGGGGACAGGGGATGAAAAACTGTTTTTT CASSPRGTGDEKLFF
TRBJ1-5 - TRBV19 - TGTGCCAGTAGTATAGGCGGAGGGGTAGATCAGCCCCAGCATTTT CASSIGGGVDQPQHF
TRBJ2-5 - TRBV27 TRBD2 TGTGCCAGCAGTTTATTTGGAGGACCCGGGAGGCTAGCGGGAGGACAAGAGACCCAGTACTTC CASSLFGGPGRLAGGQETQYF
TRBJ2-1 - TRBV5-1 - TGCGCCAGCAGCCATCAGGTTGAGCAGTTCTTC CASSHQVEQFF
TRBJ2-1 - TRBV19 TRBD2 TGTGCCAGTAGTATAGCGGGAGGGCCCCTGAATGAGCAGTTCTTC CASSIAGGPLNEQFF
TRBJ1-5 - TRBV5-8 TRBD1 TGTGCCAGCAGTCCCAGGACAGGGAGGAATCAGCCCCAGCATTTT CASSPRTGRNQPQHF
TRBJ1-5 - TRBV5-6 - TGTGCCAGCAGCTTGTTCCAGGGCGCTCAGCCCCAGCATTTT CASSLFQGAQPQHF
TRBJ1-1 - TRBV5-4 TRBD1 TGTGCCAGCAGCTTCGACAGGGAGAGGGGTGAAGCTTTCTTT CASSFDRERGEAFF
TRBJ2-3 - TRBV27 - TGTGCCAGCAGCGTAGGAGGGGTAAAGGACGCAAAGTATTTT CASSVGGVKDAKYF
TRBJ2-3 - TRBV7-9 TRBD1 TGTGCCAGCAGCTTGACAGGGGCAGATACGCAGTATTTT CASSLTGADTQYF
TRBJ2-1 - TRBV7-3 TRBD1 TGTGCCAGCAGCTTATCAGGGGGCAATGAGCAGTTCTTC CASSLSGGNEQFF
TRBJ2-1 - TRBV11-2 TRBD1 TGTGCCAGCAGCTTAGATCTCCCCAACCGGGTAAGGGGGCACTACAATGAGCAGTTCTTC CASSLDLPNRVRGHYNEQFF
TRBJ2-1 once TRBV11-2 - TGTGCCAGCAGCTTAGATGGGGGAACACAGGGAAGTGAGCAGTTCTTC CASSLDGGTQGSEQFF
TRBJ1-2 few TRBV30 - TGTGCCTTGCTCCGAGGCAGAATGATACATGGCTACACCTTC CALLRGRMIHGYTF
TRBJ2-7 - TRBV16 - TGTGCCAGCAGCCAATCCGAGGCCGGCTCCTACGAGCAGTACTTC CASSQSEAGSYEQYF
TRBJ2-4 - TRBV5-1 TRBD1 TGCGCCAGCAGCTCAGGACAGGTCCTAGCCAAAAACATTCAGTACTTC CASSSGQVLAKNIQYF
TRBJ2-3 - TRBV7-3 - TGTGCCAGCGCGGAGGGTTCGGCAGATACGCAGTATTTT CASAEGSADTQYF
TRBJ1-6 - TRBV4-1 - TGCGCCAGCAGCCTCGACCCCCGGGACATCTCCTCCTATAATTCACCCCTCCACTTT CASSLDPRDISSYNSPLHF
TRBJ2-7 - TRBV10-1 - TGCGCCAGCAGTGAGATCAGGGCCTCCTACGAGCAGTACTTC CASSEIRASYEQYF
TRBJ2-1 - TRBV28 - TGTGCCAGCAGTTTATGGCACCCAACTACATACAATGAGCAGTTCTTC CASSLWHPTTYNEQFF
TRBJ2-7 - TRBV7-9 - TGTGCCAGCAGCTTAGCCAGGGCCGAGCAGTACTTC CASSLARAEQYF
TRBJ2-7 - TRBV4-1 TRBD1 TGCGCCAGCAGCCAAGACAGCACAGGGGTGTACCTCTACGAGCAGTACTTC CASSQDSTGVYLYEQYF
TRBJ2-5 - TRBV6-5 TRBD2 TGTGCCTTGGGACTAGCGAGGGAGACCCAGTACTTC CALGLARETQYF
TRBJ2-1 once TRBV7-3 TRBD2 TGTGCCAGCAGCTCTTTGGGGGGGTGGAATGAGCAGTTCTTC CASSSLGGWNEQFF
TRBJ2-7 - TRBV2 - TGTGCCCGATCGAGGGGGTTCTACGAGCAGTACTTC CARSRGFYEQYF
TRBJ1-6 - TRBV7-2 - TGTGCCAGCAGCTTCCCCCCGTATCAGAAAACAAATTCACCCCTCCACTTT CASSFPPYQKTNSPLHF
TRBJ1-3 - TRBV30 - TGTGCCTGGAGTGTGCGGGGGGCTGGAAACACCATATATTTT CAWSVRGAGNTIYF
TRBJ1-1 - TRBV15 - TGTGCCACCAGCAGACAGTTGAACACTGAAGCTTTCTTT CATSRQLNTEAFF
TRBJ2-2 few TRBV6-5 - TGTGCCAGCAGTCCCCAGGGTCCCGGGGAGCTGTTTTTT CASSPQGPGELFF
TRBJ1-2 - TRBV5-4 TRBD1 TGTGCCAGCAGGCGAATGACAGGGAATAACTATGGCTACACCTTC CASRRMTGNNYGYTF
TRBJ2-1 once TRBV18 TRBD2 TGTGCCAGCTCACCGCTCCGACTAGCGGGACTACTATACAATGAGCAGTTCTTC CASSPLRLAGLLYNEQFF
TRBJ2-7 - TRBV11-2 - TGTGCCAGCAGCTCGCTGGGGCACGGTTACGAGCAGTACTTC CASSSLGHGYEQYF
TRBJ2-1 - TRBV4-2 - TGTGCCAGCAGCCAAGAACAACCCATGGATGAGCAGTTCTTC CASSQEQPMDEQFF
TRBJ2-7 - TRBV7-9 TRBD2 TGTGCCAGCAGCTTAGCCGATTTAGCGGGGCTCCTTCCCTACGAGCAGTACTTC CASSLADLAGLLPYEQYF
TRBJ2-6 - TRBV11-2 - TGTGCCAGCAGCCCTTTGAGCGTCGGGGAGTTCTCTGGGGCCAACGTCCTGACTTTC CASSPLSVGEFSGANVLTF
TRBJ2-1 - TRBV27 - TGTGCCAGCAGAGTGTCTGGCGGGCTAAGATTGGATGAGCAGTTCTTC CASRVSGGLRLDEQFF
TRBJ2-1 - TRBV29-1 TRBD2 TGCAGCGTGATGGGACTAGCGGGAGCTATCGATGAGCAGTTCTTC CSVMGLAGAIDEQFF
TRBJ2-2 - TRBV15 TRBD1 TGTGCCACCAGCAGAGATCAAGGGGGCCTCGGAACCGGGGAGCTGTTTTTT CATSRDQGGLGTGELFF
TRBJ1-1 - TRBV3-1/TRBV3-2 TRBD1 TGTGCCAGCAGCCAGACAGGGGGCGCGAGTGAAGCTTTCTTT CASSQTGGASEAFF
TRBJ2-1 few TRBV28 - TGTGCCAGCAGCCTACTCTCCTGGACTTCCAGCTCCTACAATGAGCAGTTCTTC CASSLLSWTSSSYNEQFF
TRBJ1-2 many TRBV5-5 TRBD1 TGTGCCAGCAGCGTAGACAGGGATGGCTACACCTTC CASSVDRDGYTF
TRBJ1-1 - TRBV7-9 TRBD1 TGTGCCAGCAGCCCCACGGGACAGGGGGGAACTGAAGCTTTCTTT CASSPTGQGGTEAFF
TRBJ2-7 - TRBV28 TRBD2 TGTGCCAGCAGTTTATTTGCAGCGGGAGAAAAATACGAGCAGTACTTC CASSLFAAGEKYEQYF